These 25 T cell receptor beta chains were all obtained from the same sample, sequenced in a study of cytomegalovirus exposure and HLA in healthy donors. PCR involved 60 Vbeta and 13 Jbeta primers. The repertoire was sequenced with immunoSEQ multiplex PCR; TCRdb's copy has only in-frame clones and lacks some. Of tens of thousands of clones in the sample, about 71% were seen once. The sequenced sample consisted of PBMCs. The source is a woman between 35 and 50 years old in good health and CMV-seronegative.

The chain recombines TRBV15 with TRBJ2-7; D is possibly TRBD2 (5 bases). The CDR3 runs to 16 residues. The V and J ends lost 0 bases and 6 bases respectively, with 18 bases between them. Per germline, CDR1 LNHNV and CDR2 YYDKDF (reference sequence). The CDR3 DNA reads TGTGCCACCAGCAGAGATTACGGGGAATCCTTAGCCGAGCAGTACTTC. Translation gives CATSRDYGESLAEQYF.

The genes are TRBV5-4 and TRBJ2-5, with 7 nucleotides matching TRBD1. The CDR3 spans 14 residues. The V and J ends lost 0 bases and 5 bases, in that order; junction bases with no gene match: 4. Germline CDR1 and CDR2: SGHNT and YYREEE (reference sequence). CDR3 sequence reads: CASSLEGGSETQYF. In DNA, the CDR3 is TGTGCCAGCAGCTTGGAAGGGGGCTCGGAGACCCAGTACTTC.

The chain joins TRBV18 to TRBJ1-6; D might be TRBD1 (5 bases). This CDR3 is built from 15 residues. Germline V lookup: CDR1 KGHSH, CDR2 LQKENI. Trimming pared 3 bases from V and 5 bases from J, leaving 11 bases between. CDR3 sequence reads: CASSPGGNDNSPLHF. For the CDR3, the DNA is TGTGCCAGCTCACCGGGGGGGAACGATAATTCACCCCTCCACTTT.

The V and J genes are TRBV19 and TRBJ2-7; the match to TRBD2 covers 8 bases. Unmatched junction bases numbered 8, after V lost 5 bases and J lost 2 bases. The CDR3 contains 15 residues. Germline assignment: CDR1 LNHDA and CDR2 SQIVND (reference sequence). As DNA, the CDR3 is TGTGCCAGTAGTCGCACCGGGACTAGTACCTACGAGCAGTACTTC. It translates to CASSRTGTSTYEQYF.

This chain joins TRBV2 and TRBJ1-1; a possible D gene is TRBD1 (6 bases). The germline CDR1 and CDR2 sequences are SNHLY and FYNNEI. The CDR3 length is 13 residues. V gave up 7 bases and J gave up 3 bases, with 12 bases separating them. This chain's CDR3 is CASTRDTDTEAFF. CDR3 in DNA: TGTGCCAGCACCAGGGACACAGACACTGAAGCTTTCTTT.

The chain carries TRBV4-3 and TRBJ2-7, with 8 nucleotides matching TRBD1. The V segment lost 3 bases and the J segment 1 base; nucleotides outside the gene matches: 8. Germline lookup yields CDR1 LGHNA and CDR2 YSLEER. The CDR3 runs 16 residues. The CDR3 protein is CASSHSMTGESYEQYF. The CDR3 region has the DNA TGCGCCAGCAGCCATAGCATGACAGGGGAATCCTACGAGCAGTACTTC.

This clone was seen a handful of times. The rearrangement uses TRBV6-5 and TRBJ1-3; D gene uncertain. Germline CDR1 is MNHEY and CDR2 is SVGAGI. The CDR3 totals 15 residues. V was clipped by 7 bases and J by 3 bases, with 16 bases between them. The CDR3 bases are TGTGCCAGCATCTCTCCGAACAGCTTTGGAAACACCATATATTTT. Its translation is CASISPNSFGNTIYF.

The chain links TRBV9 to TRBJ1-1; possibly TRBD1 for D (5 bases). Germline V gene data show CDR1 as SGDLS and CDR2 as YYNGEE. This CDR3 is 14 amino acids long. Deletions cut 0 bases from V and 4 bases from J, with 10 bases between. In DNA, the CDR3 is TGTGCCAGCAGCGTAGAGGTAGGGGTCACTGAAGCTTTCTTT. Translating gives CASSVEVGVTEAFF.

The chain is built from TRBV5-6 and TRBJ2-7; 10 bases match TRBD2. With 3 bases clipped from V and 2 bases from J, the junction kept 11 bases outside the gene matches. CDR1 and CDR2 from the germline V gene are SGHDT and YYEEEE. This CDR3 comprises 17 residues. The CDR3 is CASSSYTRTSGTYEQYF. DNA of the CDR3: TGTGCCAGCAGCTCCTATACGCGAACTAGCGGGACCTACGAGCAGTACTTC. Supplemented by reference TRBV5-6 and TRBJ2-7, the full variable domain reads DAGVTQSPTHLIKTRGQQVTLRCSPKSGHDTVSWYQQALGQGPQFIFQYYEEEERQRGNFPDRFSGHQFPNYSSELNVNALLLGDSALYLCASSSYTRTSGTYEQYFGPGTRLTVT.

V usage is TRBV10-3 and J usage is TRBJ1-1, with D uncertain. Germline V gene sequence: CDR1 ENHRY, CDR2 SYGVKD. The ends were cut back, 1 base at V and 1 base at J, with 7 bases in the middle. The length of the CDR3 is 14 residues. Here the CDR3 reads CAISEYSSNTEAFF. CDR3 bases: TGTGCCATCAGTGAGTATAGTTCGAACACTGAAGCTTTCTTT.

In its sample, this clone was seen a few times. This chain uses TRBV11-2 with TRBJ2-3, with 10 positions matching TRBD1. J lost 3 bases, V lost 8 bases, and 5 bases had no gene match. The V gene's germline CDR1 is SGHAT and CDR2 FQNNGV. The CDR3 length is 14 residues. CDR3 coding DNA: TGTGCCAGCGGAGACAGGGGGCATACAGATACGCAGTATTTT. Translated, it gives CASGDRGHTDTQYF.

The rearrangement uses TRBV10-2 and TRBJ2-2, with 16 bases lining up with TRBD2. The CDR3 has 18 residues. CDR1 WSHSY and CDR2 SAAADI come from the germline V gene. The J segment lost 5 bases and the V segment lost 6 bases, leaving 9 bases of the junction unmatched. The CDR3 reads CASRLPGTSGRVTGELFF. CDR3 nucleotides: TGCGCCAGCAGATTACCCGGGACTAGCGGGAGGGTTACCGGGGAGCTGTTTTTT.

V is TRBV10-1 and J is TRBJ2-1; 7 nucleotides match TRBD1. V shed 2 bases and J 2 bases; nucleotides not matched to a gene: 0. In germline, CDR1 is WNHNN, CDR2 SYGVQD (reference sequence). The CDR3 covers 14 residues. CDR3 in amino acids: CASSETGAYNEQFF. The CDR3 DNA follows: TGCGCCAGCAGTGAGACAGGGGCCTACAATGAGCAGTTCTTC.

The CDR3 loop is CASSLARGTEAFF. CDR3 DNA sequence: TGTGCCAGCAGCTTAGCAAGGGGCACTGAAGCTTTCTTT. The J gene is TRBJ1-1, the V gene TRBV7-2; D is perhaps TRBD1 (5 bases). CDR1 and CDR2 (germline): SGHTA, FQGNSA. V was trimmed by 0 bases and J by 4 bases, leaving 6 bases between them. The CDR3 consists of 13 residues.

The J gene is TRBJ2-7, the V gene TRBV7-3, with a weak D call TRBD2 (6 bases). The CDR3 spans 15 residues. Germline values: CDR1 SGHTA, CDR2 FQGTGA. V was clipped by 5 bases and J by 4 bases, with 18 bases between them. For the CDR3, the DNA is TGTGCCAGCAGCCCTGGGGGAGGAGTAGGGTACGAGCAGTACTTC. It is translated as CASSPGGGVGYEQYF.

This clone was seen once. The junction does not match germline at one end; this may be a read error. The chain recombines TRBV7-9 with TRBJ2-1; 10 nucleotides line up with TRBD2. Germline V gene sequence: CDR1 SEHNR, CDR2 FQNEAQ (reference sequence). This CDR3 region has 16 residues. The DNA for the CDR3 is TGTGCCGGCAGCCCAACTAGCGGGATGACCTACAATGAGCAGTTCTTC. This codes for CAGSPTSGMTYNEQFF. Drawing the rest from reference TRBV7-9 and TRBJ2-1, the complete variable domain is DTGVSQNPRHKITKRGQNVTFRCDPISEHNRLYWYRQTLGQGPEFLTYFQNEAQLEKSRLLSDRFSAERPKGSFSTLEIQRTEQGDSAMYLCAGSPTSGMTYNEQFFGPGTRLTVL.

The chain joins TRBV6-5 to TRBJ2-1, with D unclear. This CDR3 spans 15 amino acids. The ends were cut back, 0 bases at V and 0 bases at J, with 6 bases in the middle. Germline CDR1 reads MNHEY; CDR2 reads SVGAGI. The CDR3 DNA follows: TGTGCCAGCAGTTACTCACACAGCTCCTACAATGAGCAGTTCTTC. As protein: CASSYSHSSYNEQFF.

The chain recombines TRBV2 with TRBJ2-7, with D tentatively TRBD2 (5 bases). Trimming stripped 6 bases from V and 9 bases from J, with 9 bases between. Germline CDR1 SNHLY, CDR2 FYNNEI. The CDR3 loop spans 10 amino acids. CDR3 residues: CASRKAGQYF. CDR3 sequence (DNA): TGTGCCAGCAGGAAGGCGGGGCAGTACTTC. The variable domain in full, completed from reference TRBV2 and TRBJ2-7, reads EPEVTQTPSHQVTQMGQEVILRCVPISNHLYFYWYRQILGQKVEFLVSFYNNEISEKSEIFDDQFSVERPDGSNFTLKIRSTKLEDSAMYFCASRKAGQYFGPGTRLTVT.

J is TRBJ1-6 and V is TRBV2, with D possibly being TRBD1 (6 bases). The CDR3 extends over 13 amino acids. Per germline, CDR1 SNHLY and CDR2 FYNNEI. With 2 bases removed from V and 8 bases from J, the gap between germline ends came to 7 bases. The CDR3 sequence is CASSEQGYSPLHF. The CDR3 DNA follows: TGTGCCAGCAGTGAACAGGGGTATTCACCCCTCCACTTT.

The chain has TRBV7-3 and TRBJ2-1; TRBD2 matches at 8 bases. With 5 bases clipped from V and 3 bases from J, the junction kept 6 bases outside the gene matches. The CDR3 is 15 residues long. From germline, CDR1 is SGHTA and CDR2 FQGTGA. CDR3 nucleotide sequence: TGTGCCAGCAGCCCAGTAGCGGGGAGCTACAATGAGCAGTTCTTC. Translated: CASSPVAGSYNEQFF.

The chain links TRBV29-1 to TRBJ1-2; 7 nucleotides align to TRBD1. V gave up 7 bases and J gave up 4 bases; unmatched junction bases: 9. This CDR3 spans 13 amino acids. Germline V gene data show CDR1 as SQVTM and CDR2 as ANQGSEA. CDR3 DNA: TGCAGCGCCGAAGAGGGGGCGGGCTATGGCTACACCTTC. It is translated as CSAEEGAGYGYTF.

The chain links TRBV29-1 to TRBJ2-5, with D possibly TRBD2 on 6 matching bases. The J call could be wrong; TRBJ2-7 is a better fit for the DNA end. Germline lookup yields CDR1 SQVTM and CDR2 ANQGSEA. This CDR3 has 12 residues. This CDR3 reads CSVGGTPYEQYF. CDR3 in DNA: TGCAGCGTTGGAGGGACTCCCTACGAGCAGTACTTC.

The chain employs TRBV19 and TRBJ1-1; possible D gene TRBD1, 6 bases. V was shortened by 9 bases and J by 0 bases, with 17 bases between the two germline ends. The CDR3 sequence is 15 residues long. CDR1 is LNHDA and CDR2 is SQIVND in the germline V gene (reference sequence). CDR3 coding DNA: TGTGCCAGCTCCCGAGGACAGCAACTGAACACTGAAGCTTTCTTT. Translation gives CASSRGQQLNTEAFF. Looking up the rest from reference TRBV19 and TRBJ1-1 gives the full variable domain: DGGITQSPKYLFRKEGQNVTLSCEQNLNHDAMYWYRQDPGQGLRLIYYSQIVNDFQKGDIAEGYSVSREKKESFPLTVTSAQKNPTAFYLCASSRGQQLNTEAFFGQGTRLTVV.

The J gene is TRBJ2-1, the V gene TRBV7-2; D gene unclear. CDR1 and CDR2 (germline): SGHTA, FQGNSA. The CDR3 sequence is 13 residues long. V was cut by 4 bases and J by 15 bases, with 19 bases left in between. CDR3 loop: CASSSPNRYPPFF. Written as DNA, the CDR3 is TGTGCCAGCAGCTCCCCGAACCGGTATCCTCCGTTCTTC.

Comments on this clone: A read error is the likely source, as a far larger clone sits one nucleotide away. The CDR3 spells CTSSPPLLGYTF. CDR3 nucleotides: TGTACCAGCAGCCCTCCGCTACTAGGCTACACCTTC. The rearrangement links TRBV7-2 to TRBJ1-2, with no clear D. The CDR3 has 12 amino acids. Germline CDR1 and CDR2: SGHTA and FQGNSA. The V and J ends lost 5 bases and 8 bases respectively, with 12 bases between them.